What follows are 9 T cell receptor beta chains derived from one specimen sequenced in a study of vaccination effects on CD4 cells after COVID-19. This table comes from immunoSEQ multiplex PCR, and its TCRdb copy is limited to in-frame clones, with some not included. The sample lists some 34,000 clones, approximately 82% seen once, with less than 1.6% in the top ten. Using viral peptide pools, the ViraFEST assay grew out antigen-specific CD4+ T cells prior to sequencing. Culturing for roughly 10 days preceded CD4+ T cell isolation. Each participant was administered two doses of either the BNT162b2 or the mRNA-1273 vaccine. No antigens are known for them. Sequencing used CD4+ T cells from PBMCs cultured with HCoV-NL63 spike peptides, obtained after COVID-19 vaccination. The receptors were gathered from a human donor who received a COVID-19 vaccine. Some clones in this sample may be carry-over from other donors' samples.

This clone was detected only once. This chain joins TRBV5-6 and TRBJ1-5, with TRBD1 as a possible D gene (5 bases). This CDR3 comprises 18 residues. V lost 2 bases, J lost 0 bases, and 18 bases lay in between. Germline loops: CDR1 SGHDT, CDR2 YYEEEE. In DNA, the CDR3 is TGTGCCAGCAGCTTCTACCCCAGGGTTGGAGATAGCAATCAGCCCCAGCATTTT. It specifies CASSFYPRVGDSNQPQHF.

This clone was found once. The chain joins TRBV9 to TRBJ2-1, with D unresolved. The CDR3 sequence is 13 residues long. V dropped 3 bases and J dropped 3 bases, with 7 bases sitting between them. Germline CDR1 and CDR2: SGDLS and YYNGEE. The CDR3 region has the DNA TGTGCCAGCAGCGAGTCACACTACAATGAGCAGTTCTTC. Translating gives CASSESHYNEQFF.

The chain employs TRBV2 and TRBJ2-3, with D perhaps matching TRBD2 (5 bases). Trimming shortened V by 6 bases and J by 10 bases, and 14 bases separated the two germline ends. The germline V gene has CDR1 SNHLY and CDR2 FYNNEI. The CDR3 covers 12 residues. This chain's CDR3 is CASSEGFPAQYF. As DNA, the CDR3 is TGTGCCAGCAGCGAGGGATTCCCGGCGCAGTATTTT. Filled out from reference TRBV2 and TRBJ2-3, the complete variable domain reads EPEVTQTPSHQVTQMGQEVILRCVPISNHLYFYWYRQILGQKVEFLVSFYNNEISEKSEIFDDQFSVERPDGSNFTLKIRSTKLEDSAMYFCASSEGFPAQYFGPGTRLTVL.

The chain uses TRBV7-8 and TRBJ1-5, with a tentative D call TRBD1 (6 bases). The length of the CDR3 is 15 residues. Germline values: CDR1 SGHVS, CDR2 FQNEAQ. Trimming pared 6 bases from V and 3 bases from J, leaving 15 bases between. Here the CDR3 DNA reads TGTGCCAGCAGTCAAAACAGGGCTGACAATCAGCCCCAGCATTTT. Translation: CASSQNRADNQPQHF.

V and J are TRBV5-4 and TRBJ2-1, with 10 nucleotides matching TRBD2. This CDR3 has 14 residues. Germline V gene lookup returns CDR1 SGHNT and CDR2 YYREEE (reference sequence). With V trimmed by 7 bases and J by 7 bases, 8 bases remained unmatched. In DNA, the CDR3 is TGTGCCAGCTCCCCTAGCGGGGGTACGAATGAGCAGTTCTTC. Protein sequence: CASSPSGGTNEQFF.

The chain carries TRBV7-2 and TRBJ2-1; no firm D call. The length of the CDR3 is 15 residues. Looked up from germline, CDR1 is SGHTA and CDR2 is FQGNSA. Trimming took 5 bases from V and 5 from J, leaving 16 bases between them. CDR3 in amino acids: CASSPSRIQNNEQFF. The CDR3 DNA reads TGTGCCAGCAGCCCGAGCCGGATCCAAAACAATGAGCAGTTCTTC.

V and J are TRBV7-8 and TRBJ1-2, with D perhaps matching TRBD1 (5 bases). CDR1 is SGHVS, CDR2 FQNEAQ, per germline. The CDR3 has 13 amino acids. V was clipped by 4 bases and J by 8 bases, with 14 bases between them. This chain's CDR3 is CASSSRTGRGYTF. In nucleotides, the CDR3 is TGTGCCAGCAGCTCAAGGACGGGGCGGGGCTACACCTTC.

The chain combines TRBV2 with TRBJ1-1; D may be TRBD1 (6 bases). Germline V gene lookup returns CDR1 SNHLY and CDR2 FYNNEI. This CDR3 has 13 residues. Trimming took 8 bases from V and 4 from J, leaving 14 bases between them. The CDR3 DNA reads TGTGCCAGCGGGGGCGCGGAGGGCACTGAAGCTTTCTTT. Amino acid sequence: CASGGAEGTEAFF.

The rearrangement uses TRBV7-2 and TRBJ2-2; tentative D call: TRBD2 (6 bases). The V gene lost 1 base and the J gene lost 0 bases, with 9 bases spanning the gap. CDR3 length equals 16 residues. In germline, CDR1 is SGHTA, CDR2 FQGNSA. The CDR3 DNA is TGTGCCAGCAGCTTAGTTTCGGGGGCGAACACCGGGGAGCTGTTTTTT. This sequence encodes CASSLVSGANTGELFF.